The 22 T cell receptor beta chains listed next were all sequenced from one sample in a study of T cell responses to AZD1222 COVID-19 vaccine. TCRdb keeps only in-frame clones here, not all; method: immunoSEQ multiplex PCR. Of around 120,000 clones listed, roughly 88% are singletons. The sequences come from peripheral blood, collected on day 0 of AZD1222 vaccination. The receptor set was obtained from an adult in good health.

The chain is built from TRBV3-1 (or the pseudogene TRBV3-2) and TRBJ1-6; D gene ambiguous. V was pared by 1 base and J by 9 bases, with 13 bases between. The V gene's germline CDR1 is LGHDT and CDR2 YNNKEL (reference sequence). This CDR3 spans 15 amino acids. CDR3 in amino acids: CASSQADVYLSPLHF. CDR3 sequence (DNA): TGTGCCAGCAGCCAAGCGGACGTCTACCTTTCACCCCTCCACTTT.

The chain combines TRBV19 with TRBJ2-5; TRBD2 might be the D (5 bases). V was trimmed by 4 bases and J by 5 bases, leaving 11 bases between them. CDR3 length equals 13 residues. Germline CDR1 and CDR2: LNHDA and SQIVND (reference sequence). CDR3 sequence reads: CASSKELVETQYF. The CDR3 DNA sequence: TGTGCCAGTAGTAAAGAACTAGTCGAGACCCAGTACTTC.

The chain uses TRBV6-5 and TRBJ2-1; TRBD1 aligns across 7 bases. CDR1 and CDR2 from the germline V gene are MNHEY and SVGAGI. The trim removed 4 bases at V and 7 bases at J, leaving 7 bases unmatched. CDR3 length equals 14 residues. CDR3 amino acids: CASSFKTGPNEQFF. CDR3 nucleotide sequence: TGTGCCAGCAGTTTCAAGACAGGGCCGAATGAGCAGTTCTTC.

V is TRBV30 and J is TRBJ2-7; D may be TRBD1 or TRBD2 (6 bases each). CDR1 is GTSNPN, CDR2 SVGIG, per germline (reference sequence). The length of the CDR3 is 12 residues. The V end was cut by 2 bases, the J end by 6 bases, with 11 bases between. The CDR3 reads CAWSSGAGEQYF. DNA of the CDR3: TGTGCCTGGAGTTCGGGGGCAGGCGAGCAGTACTTC.

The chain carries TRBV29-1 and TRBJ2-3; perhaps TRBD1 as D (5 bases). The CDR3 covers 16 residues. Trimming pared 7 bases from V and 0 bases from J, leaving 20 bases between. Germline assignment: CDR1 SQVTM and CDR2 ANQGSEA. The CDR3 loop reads CSASSGAVLSTDTQYF. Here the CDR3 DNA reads TGCAGCGCCTCATCTGGGGCCGTTTTGAGCACAGATACGCAGTATTTT.

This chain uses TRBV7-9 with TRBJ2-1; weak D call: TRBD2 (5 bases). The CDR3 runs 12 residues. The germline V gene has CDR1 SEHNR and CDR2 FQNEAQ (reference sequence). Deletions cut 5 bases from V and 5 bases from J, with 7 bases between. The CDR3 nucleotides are TGTGCCAGCAGCCCCGGGAACAATGAGCAGTTCTTC. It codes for CASSPGNNEQFF. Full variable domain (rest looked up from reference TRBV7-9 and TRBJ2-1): DTGVSQNPRHKITKRGQNVTFRCDPISEHNRLYWYRQTLGQGPEFLTYFQNEAQLEKSRLLSDRFSAERPKGSFSTLEIQRTEQGDSAMYLCASSPGNNEQFFGPGTRLTVL.

The CDR3 nucleotides read TGTGCCAGTACGGACAGTCTCTATGGCTACACCTTC. Residues: CASTDSLYGYTF. The chain uses TRBV28 and TRBJ1-2, with a possible D match to TRBD1 (6 bases). The ends were cut back, 9 bases at V and 4 bases at J, with 12 bases in the middle. From germline, CDR1 is MDHEN and CDR2 SYDVKM. The length of the CDR3 is 12 residues.

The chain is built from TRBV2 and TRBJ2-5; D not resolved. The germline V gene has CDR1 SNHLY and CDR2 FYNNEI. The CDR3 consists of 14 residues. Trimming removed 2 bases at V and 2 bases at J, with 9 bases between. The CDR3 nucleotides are TGTGCCAGCAGTGAACGGAGTCAGCAAGAGACCCAGTACTTC. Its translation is CASSERSQQETQYF. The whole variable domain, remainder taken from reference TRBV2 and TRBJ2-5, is EPEVTQTPSHQVTQMGQEVILRCVPISNHLYFYWYRQILGQKVEFLVSFYNNEISEKSEIFDDQFSVERPDGSNFTLKIRSTKLEDSAMYFCASSERSQQETQYFGPGTRLLVL.

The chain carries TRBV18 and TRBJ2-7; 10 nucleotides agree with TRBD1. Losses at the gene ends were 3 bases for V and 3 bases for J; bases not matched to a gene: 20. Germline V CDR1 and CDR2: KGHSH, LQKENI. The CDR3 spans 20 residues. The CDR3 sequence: CASSPGTGVWGITGLYEQYF. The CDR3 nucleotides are TGTGCCAGCTCACCCGGGACAGGGGTCTGGGGAATAACGGGCCTCTACGAGCAGTACTTC.

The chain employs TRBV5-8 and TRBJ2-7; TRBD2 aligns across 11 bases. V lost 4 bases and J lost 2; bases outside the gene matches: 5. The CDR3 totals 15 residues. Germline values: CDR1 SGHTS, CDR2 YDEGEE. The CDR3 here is CASSIGLAGTYEQYF. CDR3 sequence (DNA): TGTGCCAGCAGCATTGGACTAGCGGGTACCTACGAGCAGTACTTC.

The CDR3 loop is CASSPGTGEWDEKLFF. The CDR3 DNA reads as TGTGCCAGCAGTCCCGGGACAGGGGAGTGGGATGAAAAACTGTTTTTT. This chain links TRBV27 with TRBJ1-4; TRBD1 agrees at 10 bases. Germline V gives CDR1 MNHEY, CDR2 SMNVEV (reference sequence). The CDR3 is 16 residues long. The V segment lost 5 bases and the J segment 6 bases; nucleotides outside the gene matches: 9. Combining the CDR3 with reference TRBV27 and TRBJ1-4 gives the whole variable domain EAQVTQNPRYLITVTGKKLTVTCSQNMNHEYMSWYRQDPGLGLRQIYYSMNVEVTDKGDVPEGYKVSRKEKRNFPLILESPSPNQTSLYFCASSPGTGEWDEKLFFGSGTQLSVL.

The CDR3 spells CASSFPGQGAVGYTF. DNA of the CDR3: TGTGCCAGCAGTTTTCCGGGACAGGGGGCGGTTGGCTACACCTTC. The J gene is TRBJ1-2, the V gene TRBV5-5, with 12 bases lining up with TRBD1. In germline, CDR1 is SGHKS, CDR2 YYEKEE (reference sequence). The CDR3 is 15 residues long. J lost 7 bases, V lost 5 bases, and 9 bases had no gene match. Based on the CDR3 plus reference TRBV5-5 and TRBJ1-2, the full variable domain is DAGVTQSPTHLIKTRGQQVTLRCSPISGHKSVSWYQQVLGQGPQFIFQYYEKEERGRGNFPDRFSARQFPNYSSELNVNALLLGDSALYLCASSFPGQGAVGYTFGSGTRLTVV.

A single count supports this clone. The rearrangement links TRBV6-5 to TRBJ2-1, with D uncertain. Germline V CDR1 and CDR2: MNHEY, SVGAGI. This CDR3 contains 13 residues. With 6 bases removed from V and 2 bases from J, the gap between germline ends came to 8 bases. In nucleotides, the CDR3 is TGTGCCAGCAGATTAGGTCCCTACAATGAGCAGTTCTTC. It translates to CASRLGPYNEQFF.

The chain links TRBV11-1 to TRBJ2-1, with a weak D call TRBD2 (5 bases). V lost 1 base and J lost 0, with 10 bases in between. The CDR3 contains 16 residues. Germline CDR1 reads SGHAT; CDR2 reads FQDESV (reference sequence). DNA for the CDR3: TGTGCCAGCAGCTTAGAGCGACTACCCTCCTACAATGAGCAGTTCTTC. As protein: CASSLERLPSYNEQFF. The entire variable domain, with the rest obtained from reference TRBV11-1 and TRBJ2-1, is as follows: EAEVAQSPRYKITEKSQAVAFWCDPISGHATLYWYRQILGQGPELLVQFQDESVVDDSQLPKDRFSAERLKGVDSTLKIQPAELGDSAMYLCASSLERLPSYNEQFFGPGTRLTVL.

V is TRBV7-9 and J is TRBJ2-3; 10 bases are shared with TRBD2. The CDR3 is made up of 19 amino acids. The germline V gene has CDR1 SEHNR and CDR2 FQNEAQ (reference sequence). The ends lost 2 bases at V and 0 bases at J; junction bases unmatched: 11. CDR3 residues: CASSLRGLAGVPSTDTQYF. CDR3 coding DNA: TGTGCCAGCAGCTTACGAGGGCTAGCGGGGGTTCCTAGCACAGATACGCAGTATTTT. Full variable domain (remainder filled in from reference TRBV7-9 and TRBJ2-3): DTGVSQNPRHKITKRGQNVTFRCDPISEHNRLYWYRQTLGQGPEFLTYFQNEAQLEKSRLLSDRFSAERPKGSFSTLEIQRTEQGDSAMYLCASSLRGLAGVPSTDTQYFGPGTRLTVL.

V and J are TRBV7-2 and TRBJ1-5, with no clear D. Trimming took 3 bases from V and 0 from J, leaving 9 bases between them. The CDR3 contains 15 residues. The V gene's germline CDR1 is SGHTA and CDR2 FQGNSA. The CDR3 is CASSFLSDSNQPQHF. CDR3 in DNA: TGTGCCAGCAGCTTCCTTAGTGATAGCAATCAGCCCCAGCATTTT.

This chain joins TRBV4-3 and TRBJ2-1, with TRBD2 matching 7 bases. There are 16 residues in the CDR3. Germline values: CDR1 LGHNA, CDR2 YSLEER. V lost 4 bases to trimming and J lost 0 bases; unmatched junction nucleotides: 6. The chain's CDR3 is CASSLGLTSSYNEQFF. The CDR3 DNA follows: TGCGCCAGCAGCCTGGGACTAACGAGCTCCTACAATGAGCAGTTCTTC.

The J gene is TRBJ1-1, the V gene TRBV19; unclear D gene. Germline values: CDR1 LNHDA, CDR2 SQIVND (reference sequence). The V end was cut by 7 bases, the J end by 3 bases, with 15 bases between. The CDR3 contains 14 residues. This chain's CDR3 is CASTQRGSYTEAFF. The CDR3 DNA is TGTGCCAGTACCCAAAGAGGGAGCTACACTGAAGCTTTCTTT.

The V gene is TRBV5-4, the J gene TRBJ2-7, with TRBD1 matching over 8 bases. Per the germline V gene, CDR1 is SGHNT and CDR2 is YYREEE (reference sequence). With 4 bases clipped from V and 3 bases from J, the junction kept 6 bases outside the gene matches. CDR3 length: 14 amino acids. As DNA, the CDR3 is TGTGCCAGCAGCACAGGACAGGGAAACTACGAGCAGTACTTC. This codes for CASSTGQGNYEQYF.

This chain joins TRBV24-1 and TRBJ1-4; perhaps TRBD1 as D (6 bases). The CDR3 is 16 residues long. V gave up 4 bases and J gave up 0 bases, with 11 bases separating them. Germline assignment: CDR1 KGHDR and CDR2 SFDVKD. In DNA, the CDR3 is TGTGCCACCAGTGAGGGTAGGGGGACAACTAATGAAAAACTGTTTTTT. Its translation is CATSEGRGTTNEKLFF.

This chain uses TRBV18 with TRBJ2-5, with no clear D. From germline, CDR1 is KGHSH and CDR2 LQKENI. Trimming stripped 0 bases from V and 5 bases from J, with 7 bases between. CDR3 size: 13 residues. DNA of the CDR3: TGTGCCAGCTCACCACCTGAGCAGGAGACCCAGTACTTC. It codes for CASSPPEQETQYF.

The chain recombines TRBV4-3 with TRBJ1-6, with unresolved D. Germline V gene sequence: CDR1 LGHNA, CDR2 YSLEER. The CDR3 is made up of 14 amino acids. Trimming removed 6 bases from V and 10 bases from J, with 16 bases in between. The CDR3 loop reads CASSRDRRSSPLHF. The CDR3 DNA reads TGCGCCAGCAGTCGGGATCGACGATCGTCACCCCTCCACTTT.